A selection of T cell receptor beta chains follows, all from one sample in a study of STAT5B mutations in CD4+ large granular lymphocyte leukemia. The method was immunoSEQ multiplex PCR; TCRdb's version includes in-frame clones alone and lacks a portion of them. The sample holds about 21,000 clones, 65% to 80% seen once. The sequencing input was CD4+ T cells from blood buffy coats. All receptors derive from a human donor in good health. Both conserved end residues are part of each CDR3. The order of the fields is V gene, J gene, clone size, D gene, CDR3 protein, CDR3 DNA. A D gene is named only where the DNA matches it firmly. Not all rows give a size; the values are once, few, many and, for expanded clones, a class.

>TRBV5-5|TRBJ1-1|-|-
CASSLWGGGRSTEAFF
TGTGCCAGCAGCTTGTGGGGCGGGGGGCGAAGTACTGAAGCTTTCTTT
>TRBV13|TRBJ2-7|-|-
CASSLGGAESYEQYF
TGTGCCAGCAGCTTAGGAGGAGCGGAGAGCTACGAGCAGTACTTC
>TRBV4-3|TRBJ2-3|-|TRBD1
CASSHVVSGGNTDTQYF
TGCGCCAGCAGCCATGTCGTCTCAGGGGGTAATACAGATACGCAGTATTTT
>TRBV5-1|TRBJ1-1|-|-
CASSLEVGMNTEAFF
TGCGCCAGCAGCTTGGAGGTAGGGATGAACACTGAAGCTTTCTTT
>TRBV10-2|TRBJ1-5|few|-
CASSDRAFGQPQHF
TGCGCCAGCAGTGACAGGGCCTTCGGTCAGCCCCAGCATTTT
>TRBV7-3|TRBJ2-2|-|TRBD1
CASSPTGAGELFF
TGTGCCAGCAGCCCAACAGGGGCCGGGGAGCTGTTTTTT
>TRBV5-1|TRBJ2-5|-|TRBD2
CASSLAGTTVEETQYF
TGCGCCAGCAGCTTGGCCGGGACTACCGTAGAGGAGACCCAGTACTTC
>TRBV19|TRBJ2-7|-|-
CASSIQDSYEQYF
TGTGCCAGTAGTATACAGGACTCCTACGAGCAGTACTTC
>TRBV28|TRBJ2-3|-|-
CASSLGGLLGPIRDGTQYF
TGTGCCAGCAGTTTAGGGGGCCTCTTAGGCCCGATCCGAGATGGTACGCAGTATTTT
>TRBV15|TRBJ2-1|once|TRBD2
CATSEAGLAGGSAYNEQFF
TGTGCCACCAGCGAGGCGGGACTAGCGGGAGGAAGTGCCTACAATGAGCAGTTCTTC
>TRBV28|TRBJ1-1|few|-
CASSFVTTLTEAFF
TGTGCCAGCAGTTTCGTGACAACCCTCACTGAAGCTTTCTTT
>TRBV18|TRBJ2-5|-|TRBD2
CASSPSGPVQETQYF
TGTGCCAGCTCGCCTAGCGGGCCGGTCCAAGAGACCCAGTACTTC
>TRBV5-1|TRBJ2-3|-|-
CASSPTMGDTQYF
TGCGCCAGCAGCCCGACCATGGGGGATACGCAGTATTTT
>TRBV29-1|TRBJ2-5|-|-
CSVVSDTQETQYF
TGCAGCGTTGTTTCTGATACACAAGAGACCCAGTACTTC
>TRBV21-1|TRBJ2-1|-|-
CASSRKARRCSYNEQFF
TGTGCCAGCAGCCGAAAAGCTCGGCGCTGCTCCTACAATGAGCAGTTCTTC
>TRBV9|TRBJ2-2|few|TRBD2
CASSVGLAGGTGELFF
TGTGCCAGCAGCGTAGGACTAGCGGGAGGCACCGGGGAGCTGTTTTTT
>TRBV5-4|TRBJ2-3|-|TRBD1
CATTNQGAGTDTQYF
TGTGCCACTACGAACCAGGGGGCCGGGACAGATACGCAGTATTTT
>TRBV5-1|TRBJ2-6|-|-
CASSYTTTGPGANVLTF
TGCGCCAGCAGCTACACGACGACAGGCCCCGGGGCCAACGTCCTGACTTTC
>TRBV7-9|TRBJ1-1|-|-
CASSFGATKTEAFF
TGTGCCAGCAGCTTCGGGGCCACGAAGACTGAAGCTTTCTTT
>TRBV25-1|TRBJ2-5|-|-
CASSDLGGRETQYF
TGTGCCAGCAGTGATTTGGGGGGCCGAGAGACCCAGTACTTC
>TRBV2|TRBJ1-1|few|TRBD1
CASSLNRGFGEAFF
TGTGCCAGCAGTTTGAACAGGGGTTTTGGAGAAGCTTTCTTT
>TRBV30|TRBJ2-2|-|TRBD1
CAWTSLGRGQIGELFF
TGTGCCTGGACCTCCCTGGGCAGGGGGCAAATCGGGGAGCTGTTTTTT
>TRBV5-6|TRBJ2-5|-|TRBD2
CASTKRSPGLAGGGETQYF
TGTGCCAGCACTAAAAGGTCCCCGGGACTAGCGGGAGGAGGAGAGACCCAGTACTTC
>TRBV7-2|TRBJ2-7|-|-
CASSPPGSSYEQYF
TGTGCCAGCAGCCCCCCAGGGAGCTCCTACGAGCAGTACTTC
>TRBV5-1|TRBJ2-5|-|TRBD1
CASSWMGQAQETQYF
TGCGCCAGCAGCTGGATGGGACAGGCCCAAGAGACCCAGTACTTC
>TRBV29-1|TRBJ2-1|-|-
CSVVTWNEQFF
TGCAGCGTTGTGACTTGGAATGAGCAGTTCTTC
>TRBV2|TRBJ2-3|few|-
CASSSPQGYRTDTQYF
TGTGCCAGCTCGTCCCCGCAGGGCTACCGCACAGATACGCAGTATTTT
>TRBV5-1|TRBJ1-1|-|TRBD1
CASSFWTGGGEAFF
TGCGCCAGCAGCTTCTGGACAGGGGGAGGTGAAGCTTTCTTT
>TRBV2|TRBJ1-1|-|-
CASSPGVEIGTEAFF
TGTGCCAGCAGCCCGGGTGTCGAGATCGGCACTGAAGCTTTCTTT
>TRBV19|TRBJ1-2|-|-
CASSIAKSPRHGYTF
TGTGCCAGTAGTATAGCTAAGTCGCCCCGGCATGGCTACACCTTC
>TRBV10-2|TRBJ1-1|few|-
CAGRPDGLTEAFF
TGCGCCGGAAGGCCCGACGGACTCACTGAAGCTTTCTTT
>TRBV19|TRBJ2-5|-|TRBD1
CASAAGQGNGETQYF
TGTGCCAGCGCCGCGGGACAGGGCAACGGAGAGACCCAGTACTTC
>TRBV28|TRBJ2-5|-|-
CASSHRGSGTAQETQYF
TGTGCCAGCAGCCACCGGGGTAGCGGGACAGCCCAAGAGACCCAGTACTTC
>TRBV18|TRBJ1-3|-|-
CASSPQQDSGSGNTIYF
TGTGCCAGCTCACCACAGCAGGACAGTGGGTCCGGAAACACCATATATTTT
>TRBV19|TRBJ1-2|-|-
CASSPEGFLGYTF
TGTGCCAGTAGCCCAGAGGGATTTTTAGGCTACACCTTC
>TRBV6-5|TRBJ2-3|-|TRBD1
CASSYSPRQGTDTQYF
TGTGCCAGCAGTTACTCCCCCAGACAGGGAACAGATACGCAGTATTTT
>TRBV18|TRBJ1-5|-|TRBD1
CASSLTGIRQPQHF
TGTGCCAGCTCACTGACAGGGATTCGTCAGCCCCAGCATTTT
>TRBV7-3|TRBJ2-7|-|-
CASSQAGAYEQYF
TGTGCCAGCAGCCAGGCAGGGGCTTACGAGCAGTACTTC
>TRBV4-3|TRBJ1-3|-|TRBD1
CASSQDRGGLWNTIYF
TGCGCCAGCAGCCAAGATCGAGGGGGCCTTTGGAACACCATATATTTT
>TRBV5-4|TRBJ2-1|-|TRBD2
CASSPALTGTRRYNEQFF
TGTGCCAGCAGCCCAGCTCTCACCGGGACTAGGAGGTACAATGAGCAGTTCTTC
>TRBV25-1|TRBJ2-2|-|-
CASSDGYTGELFF
TGTGCCAGCAGTGACGGGTACACCGGGGAGCTGTTTTTT
>TRBV30|TRBJ1-2|-|-
CAWSYPDAYGYTF
TGTGCCTGGAGTTACCCAGACGCCTATGGCTACACCTTC
>TRBV6-5|TRBJ2-1|-|-
CASSWTATGSYNEQFF
TGTGCCAGCAGTTGGACAGCAACGGGCTCCTACAATGAGCAGTTCTTC
>TRBV15|TRBJ2-3|few|-
CATSRATGGTDTQYF
TGTGCCACCAGCAGAGCCACGGGAGGCACAGATACGCAGTATTTT
>TRBV11-2|TRBJ2-2|-|-
CASSKDAGRTGELFF
TGTGCCAGCAGCAAGGACGCGGGTCGGACCGGGGAGCTGTTTTTT
>TRBV27|TRBJ2-3|-|-
CASTRADTQYF
TGTGCCAGCACTCGTGCAGATACGCAGTATTTT
>TRBV6-5|TRBJ2-7|-|TRBD2
CASRVAGGSYEQYF
TGTGCCAGCAGAGTAGCGGGGGGCTCCTACGAGCAGTACTTC
>TRBV6-5|TRBJ1-5|-|-
CASSRRGGGDQPQHF
TGTGCCAGCAGCCGCCGAGGAGGGGGGGATCAGCCCCAGCATTTT